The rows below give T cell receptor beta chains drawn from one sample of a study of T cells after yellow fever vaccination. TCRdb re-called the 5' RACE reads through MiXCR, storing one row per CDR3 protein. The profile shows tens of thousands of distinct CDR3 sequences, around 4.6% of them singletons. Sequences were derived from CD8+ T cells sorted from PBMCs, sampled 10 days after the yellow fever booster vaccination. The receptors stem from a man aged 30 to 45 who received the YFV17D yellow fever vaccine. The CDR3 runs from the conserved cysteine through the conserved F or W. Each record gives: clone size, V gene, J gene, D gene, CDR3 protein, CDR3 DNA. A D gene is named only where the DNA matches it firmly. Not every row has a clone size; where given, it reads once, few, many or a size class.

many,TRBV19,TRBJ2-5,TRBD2,CASSFSGSRETQYF,TGTGCCAGTAGCTTTAGCGGGAGTCGCGAGACCCAGTACTTC
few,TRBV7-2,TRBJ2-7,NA,CASSLRGGRGGSEQYF,TGTGCCAGCAGCCTTAGGGGAGGAAGGGGGGGGTCCGAGCAGTACTTC
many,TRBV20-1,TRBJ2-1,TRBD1,CSASGPGQGAGEQFF,TGCAGTGCCAGCGGGCCGGGACAGGGGGCAGGGGAGCAGTTCTTC
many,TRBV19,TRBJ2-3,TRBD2,CASSILLAGKSDTQYF,TGTGCCAGTAGTATTCTACTAGCGGGAAAATCCGATACGCAGTATTTT
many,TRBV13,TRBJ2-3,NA,CASSLGWADTQYF,TGTGCCAGCAGCTTAGGGTGGGCAGATACGCAGTATTTT
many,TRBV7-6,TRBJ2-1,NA,CASSPGTATYNEQFF,TGTGCCAGCAGCCCCGGGACGGCCACCTACAATGAGCAGTTCTTC
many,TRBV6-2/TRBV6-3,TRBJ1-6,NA,CASSYHREENSPLHF,TGTGCCAGCAGTTACCACAGGGAAGAAAATTCACCCCTCCACTTT
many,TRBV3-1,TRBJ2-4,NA,CASSQGGGAGNIQYF,TGTGCCAGCAGCCAAGGAGGTGGGGCAGGGAACATTCAGTACTTC
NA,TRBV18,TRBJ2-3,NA,CASSPTEAGIGADTQYF,TGTGCCAGCTCACCGACCGAGGCGGGGATAGGGGCAGATACGCAGTATTTT
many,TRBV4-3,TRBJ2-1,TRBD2,CASSQGTSGGPHNEQFF,TGCGCCAGCAGCCAAGGAACTTCGGGAGGGCCCCACAATGAGCAGTTCTTC
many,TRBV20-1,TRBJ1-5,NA,CSANDGNQPQHF,TGCAGTGCTAATGACGGGAATCAGCCCCAGCATTTT
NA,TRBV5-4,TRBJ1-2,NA,CASRGANYGYTF,TGTGCCAGCAGGGGAGCTAACTATGGCTACACCTTC
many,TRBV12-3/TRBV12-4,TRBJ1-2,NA,CASSTRGRGANYGYTF,TGTGCCAGCAGTACCAGGGGCCGAGGGGCTAACTATGGCTACACCTTC
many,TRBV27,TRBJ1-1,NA,CASSLSVSTEAFF,TGTGCCAGCAGTTTATCAGTGAGCACTGAAGCTTTCTTT
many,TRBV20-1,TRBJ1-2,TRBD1,CSARDRDSLNYGYTF,TGCAGTGCTAGAGATCGGGACAGTCTCAACTATGGCTACACCTTC
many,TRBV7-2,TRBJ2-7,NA,CASSLAGTYEQYF,TGTGCCAGCAGCCTGGCGGGAACCTACGAGCAGTACTTC
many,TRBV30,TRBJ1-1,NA,CAWSVPDLNEALEAFF,TGTGCCTGGAGCGTCCCGGACCTCAACGAGGCACTCGAAGCTTTCTTT
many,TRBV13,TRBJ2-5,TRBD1,CASSQQGQETQYF,TGTGCCAGCAGCCAACAGGGGCAAGAGACCCAGTACTTC
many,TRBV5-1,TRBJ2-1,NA,CASSLGLFPPGEQFF,TGCGCCAGCAGCTTGGGCCTTTTCCCCCCTGGGGAGCAGTTCTTC
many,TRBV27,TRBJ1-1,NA,CASSYWAGKTEAFF,TGTGCCAGCAGTTATTGGGCTGGGAAGACTGAAGCTTTCTTT
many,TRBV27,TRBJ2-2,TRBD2,CASSFGLAGVGELFF,TGTGCCAGCAGTTTCGGACTAGCGGGAGTCGGGGAGCTGTTTTTT
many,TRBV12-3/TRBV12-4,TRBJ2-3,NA,CASSLAYGDSTDTQYF,TGTGCCAGCAGTTTAGCGTATGGGGACAGCACAGATACGCAGTATTTT
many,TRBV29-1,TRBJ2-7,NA,CSVMIEGAYEQYF,TGCAGCGTTATGATCGAGGGGGCCTACGAGCAGTACTTC
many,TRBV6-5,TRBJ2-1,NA,CASRPNPRRDHNEQFF,TGTGCCAGCAGACCTAACCCACGGAGGGATCACAATGAGCAGTTCTTC